One sample yielded the 5 T cell receptor beta chains listed below, sequenced in a study of beta chain features in type 1 diabetes. General observations from the study: Across all four CD4+ subsets, people with type 1 diabetes showed modestly shorter TCRB CDR3s.

Every isolated RNA sample was fully reverse transcribed, so sequencing captured expressed TCRB transcripts. The data were produced by immunoSEQ multiplex PCR, yet TCRdb's version contains in-frame clones alone and is incomplete. The data contain 250,000 or so clones, about 14% of them seen just once; the ten biggest clones take up almost 0.02%. No antigen has been identified for these receptors. The sequenced sample consisted of naive CD4+ T cells from blood. These receptor sequences come from a man aged 25 to 40 with type 1 diabetes.

The CDR3 bases are TGTGCCAGCTCACCACCAGGGGCAGACGAGCAGTACTTC. It encodes CASSPPGADEQYF. The V and J genes are TRBV18 and TRBJ2-7, with a possible D match to TRBD1 (5 bases). CDR1 is KGHSH and CDR2 is LQKENI in the germline V gene. V was trimmed by 0 bases and J by 5 bases, leaving 8 bases between them. There are 13 residues in the CDR3.

The CDR3 loop is CASSVAGGRDEQFF. In nucleotides, the CDR3 is TGTGCCAGCAGTGTTGCGGGAGGTCGGGATGAGCAGTTCTTC. The chain employs TRBV2 and TRBJ2-1, with 8 bases aligning to TRBD2. In germline, CDR1 is SNHLY, CDR2 FYNNEI. The CDR3 is 14 residues long. J lost 8 bases, V lost 4 bases, and 7 bases had no gene match.

This clone was counted only a few times. The chain couples TRBV11-2 to TRBJ2-7; 9 bases line up with TRBD2. CDR1 and CDR2 (germline): SGHAT, FQNNGV. The V gene end was trimmed by 0 bases and the J gene end by 4 bases; junction bases not matched to a gene: 10. The CDR3 length is 17 residues. Written as DNA, the CDR3 is TGTGCCAGCAGCTTAGATGTGGCAGCGGGGGGTCGATACGAGCAGTACTTC. Translation gives CASSLDVAAGGRYEQYF. Drawing the rest from reference TRBV11-2 and TRBJ2-7, the complete variable domain is EAGVAQSPRYKIIEKRQSVAFWCNPISGHATLYWYQQILGQGPKLLIQFQNNGVVDDSQLPKDRFSAERLKGVDSTLKIQPAKLEDSAVYLCASSLDVAAGGRYEQYFGPGTRLTVT.

The chain has TRBV5-4 and TRBJ2-7; D is possibly TRBD2 (5 bases). Trimming took off 0 bases at V and 0 bases at J, with 16 bases between the two ends. This CDR3 is built from 17 residues. Germline V lookup: CDR1 SGHNT, CDR2 YYREEE (reference sequence). DNA of the CDR3: TGTGCCAGCAGCTTGGGAGGGCCGGGTGAGGGCTCCTACGAGCAGTACTTC. It codes for CASSLGGPGEGSYEQYF.

V gene TRBV18 combines with J gene TRBJ2-7, with 7 bases identical to TRBD1. Per germline, CDR1 KGHSH and CDR2 LQKENI. The junction had 4 bases not matched to a gene; V was cut back by 3 bases and J by 2 bases. The CDR3 runs to 14 residues. In nucleotides, the CDR3 is TGTGCCAGCTCACCGCGACAGGGACCCTACGAGCAGTACTTC. This gives the protein CASSPRQGPYEQYF.